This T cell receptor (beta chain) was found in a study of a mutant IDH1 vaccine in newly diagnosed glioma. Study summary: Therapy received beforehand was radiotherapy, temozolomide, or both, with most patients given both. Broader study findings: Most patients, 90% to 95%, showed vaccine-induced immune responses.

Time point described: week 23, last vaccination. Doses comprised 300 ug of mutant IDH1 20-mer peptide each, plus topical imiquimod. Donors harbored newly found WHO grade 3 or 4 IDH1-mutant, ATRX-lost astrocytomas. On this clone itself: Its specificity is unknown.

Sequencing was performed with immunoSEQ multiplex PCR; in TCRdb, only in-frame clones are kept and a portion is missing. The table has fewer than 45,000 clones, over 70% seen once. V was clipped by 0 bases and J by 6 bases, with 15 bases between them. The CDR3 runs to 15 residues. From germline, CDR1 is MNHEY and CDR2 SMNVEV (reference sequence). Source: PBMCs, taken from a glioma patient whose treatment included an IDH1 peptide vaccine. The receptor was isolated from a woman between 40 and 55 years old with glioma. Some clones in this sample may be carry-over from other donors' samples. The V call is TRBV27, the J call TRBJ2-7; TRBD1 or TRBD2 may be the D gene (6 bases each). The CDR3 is CASSLSPGAVGEQYF. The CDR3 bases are TGTGCCAGCAGTTTATCTCCGGGGGCTGTTGGCGAGCAGTACTTC.